This T cell receptor (beta chain) appears in the sequencing data of a study of cytomegalovirus exposure and HLA in healthy donors. Study-level information: Unique TCRs from HLA-typed donors, roughly 87 million of them, were held in an early data release.

13 Jbeta primers and 60 Vbeta primers were used for the PCR. Original data processing: In a later analysis, some 10 million of tens of millions of unique beta chains occurred in at least two donors. Profiled with immunoSEQ multiplex PCR; TCRdb holds only in-frame clones, not every one. V and J calls and clone size are copied from that table; D and trimming were computed from the DNA. The table has 250,000 or so clones, around 80% seen once; the top ten hold 8%. With 7 bases removed from V and 2 bases from J, the gap between germline ends came to 13 bases. Germline values: CDR1 SGHRS, CDR2 YFSETQ. This CDR3 is built from 13 residues. Study-wide results and caveats: Reportedly, a later analysis found an Asian-associated ancestry cluster had fewer N-insertions than the roughly 700-donor mean.

Comments on this clone: The antigen is not known.

The specimen was PBMCs. The TCR originated in a woman aged 55-70 years in good health and CMV-seropositive. The chain uses TRBV5-1 and TRBJ2-7, with D hard to call. CDR3 DNA: TGCGCCAGCCGACTCGACGGAGCCTACGAGCAGTACTTC. Translating gives CASRLDGAYEQYF.